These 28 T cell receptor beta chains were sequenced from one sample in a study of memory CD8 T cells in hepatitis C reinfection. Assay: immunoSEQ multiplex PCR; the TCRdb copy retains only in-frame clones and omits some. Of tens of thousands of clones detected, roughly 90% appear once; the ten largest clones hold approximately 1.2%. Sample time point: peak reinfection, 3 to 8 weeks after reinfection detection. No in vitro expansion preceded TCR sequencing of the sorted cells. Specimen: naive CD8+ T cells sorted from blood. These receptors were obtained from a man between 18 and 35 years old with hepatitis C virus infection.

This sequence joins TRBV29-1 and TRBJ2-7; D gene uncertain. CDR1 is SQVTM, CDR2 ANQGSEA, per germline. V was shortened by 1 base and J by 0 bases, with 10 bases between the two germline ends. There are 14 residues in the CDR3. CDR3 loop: CSVEGSRGSYEQYF. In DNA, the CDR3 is TGCAGCGTTGAAGGGTCCAGAGGCTCCTACGAGCAGTACTTC.

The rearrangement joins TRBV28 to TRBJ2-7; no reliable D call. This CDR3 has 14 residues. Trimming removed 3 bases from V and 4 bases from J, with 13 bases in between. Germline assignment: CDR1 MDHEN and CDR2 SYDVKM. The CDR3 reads CASSFRVAAYEQYF. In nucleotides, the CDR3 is TGTGCCAGCAGTTTTCGGGTGGCCGCTTACGAGCAGTACTTC.

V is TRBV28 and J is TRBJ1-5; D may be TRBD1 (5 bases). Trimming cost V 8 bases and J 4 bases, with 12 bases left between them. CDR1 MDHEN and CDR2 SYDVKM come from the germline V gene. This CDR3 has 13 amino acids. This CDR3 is CASDRDSNQPQHF. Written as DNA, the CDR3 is TGTGCCAGCGACCGTGACAGTAATCAGCCCCAGCATTTT.

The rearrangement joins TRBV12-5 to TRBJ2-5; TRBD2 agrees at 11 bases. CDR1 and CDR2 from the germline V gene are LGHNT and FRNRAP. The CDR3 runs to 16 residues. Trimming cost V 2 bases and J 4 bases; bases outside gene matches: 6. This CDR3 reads CASGLLLAGAGETQYF. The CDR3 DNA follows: TGTGCTAGTGGTTTGTTACTAGCGGGGGCGGGAGAGACCCAGTACTTC.

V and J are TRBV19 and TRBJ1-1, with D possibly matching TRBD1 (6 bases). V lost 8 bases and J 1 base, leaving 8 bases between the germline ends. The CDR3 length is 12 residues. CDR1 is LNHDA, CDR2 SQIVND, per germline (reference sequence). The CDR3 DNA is TGTGCCAGTCGAGGGGGGAACACTGAAGCTTTCTTT. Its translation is CASRGGNTEAFF.

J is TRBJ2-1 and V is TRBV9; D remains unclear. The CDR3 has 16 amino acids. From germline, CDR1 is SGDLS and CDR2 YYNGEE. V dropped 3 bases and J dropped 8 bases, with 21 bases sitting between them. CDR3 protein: CASSAALWRGNDEQFF. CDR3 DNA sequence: TGTGCCAGCAGCGCGGCCCTTTGGAGAGGTAACGATGAGCAGTTCTTC.

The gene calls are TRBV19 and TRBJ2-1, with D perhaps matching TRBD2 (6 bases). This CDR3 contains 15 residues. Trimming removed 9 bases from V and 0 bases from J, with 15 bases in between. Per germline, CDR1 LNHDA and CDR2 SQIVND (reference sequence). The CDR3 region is CASLASGDSYNEQFF. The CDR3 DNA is TGTGCCAGCCTGGCGTCGGGGGACTCCTACAATGAGCAGTTCTTC.

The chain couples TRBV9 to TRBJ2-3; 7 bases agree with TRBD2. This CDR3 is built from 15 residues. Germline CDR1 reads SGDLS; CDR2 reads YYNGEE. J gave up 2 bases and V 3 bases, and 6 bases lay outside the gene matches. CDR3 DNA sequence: TGTGCCAGCAGCGGGGGAGGGCTAGTCACAGATACGCAGTATTTT. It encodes CASSGGGLVTDTQYF.

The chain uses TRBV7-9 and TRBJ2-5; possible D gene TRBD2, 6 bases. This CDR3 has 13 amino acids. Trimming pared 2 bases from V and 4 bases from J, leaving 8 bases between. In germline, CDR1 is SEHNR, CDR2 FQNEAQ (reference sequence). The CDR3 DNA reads TGTGCCAGCAGCTTATCGACTAGAGAGACCCAGTACTTC. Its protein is CASSLSTRETQYF.

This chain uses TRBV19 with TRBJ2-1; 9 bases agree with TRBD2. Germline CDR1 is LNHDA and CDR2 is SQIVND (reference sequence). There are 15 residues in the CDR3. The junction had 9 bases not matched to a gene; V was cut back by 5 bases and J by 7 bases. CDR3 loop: CASSPVAGERNEQFF. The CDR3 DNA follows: TGTGCCAGTAGTCCTGTAGCGGGAGAGCGTAATGAGCAGTTCTTC. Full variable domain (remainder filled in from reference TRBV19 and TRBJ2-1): DGGITQSPKYLFRKEGQNVTLSCEQNLNHDAMYWYRQDPGQGLRLIYYSQIVNDFQKGDIAEGYSVSREKKESFPLTVTSAQKNPTAFYLCASSPVAGERNEQFFGPGTRLTVL.

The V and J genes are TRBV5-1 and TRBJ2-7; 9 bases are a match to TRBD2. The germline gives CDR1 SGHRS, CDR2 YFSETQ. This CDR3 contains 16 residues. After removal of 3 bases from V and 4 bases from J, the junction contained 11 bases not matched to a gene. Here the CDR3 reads CASSSSISGSWYEQYF. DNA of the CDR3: TGCGCCAGCAGCTCCTCCATTAGCGGGAGTTGGTACGAGCAGTACTTC.

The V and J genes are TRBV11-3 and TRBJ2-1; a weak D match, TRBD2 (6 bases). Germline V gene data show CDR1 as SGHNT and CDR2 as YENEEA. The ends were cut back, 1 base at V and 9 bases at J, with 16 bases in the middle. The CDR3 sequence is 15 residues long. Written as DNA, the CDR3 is TGTGCCAGCAGCTTAGGGGTAGGCGGGATGACTGAGCAGTTCTTC. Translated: CASSLGVGGMTEQFF.

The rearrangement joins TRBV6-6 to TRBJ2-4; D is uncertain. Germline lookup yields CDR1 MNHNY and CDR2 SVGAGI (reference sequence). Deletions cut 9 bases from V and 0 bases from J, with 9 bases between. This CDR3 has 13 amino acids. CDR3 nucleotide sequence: TGTGCCAGATCTACCCTAGCCAAAAACATTCAGTACTTC. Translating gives CARSTLAKNIQYF.

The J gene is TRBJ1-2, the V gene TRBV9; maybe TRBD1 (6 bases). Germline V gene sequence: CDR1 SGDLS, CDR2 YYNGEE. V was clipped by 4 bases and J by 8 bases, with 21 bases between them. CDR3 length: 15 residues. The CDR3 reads CASSSDWDTQEGYTF. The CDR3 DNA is TGTGCCAGCAGCTCAGATTGGGACACCCAAGAAGGCTACACCTTC.

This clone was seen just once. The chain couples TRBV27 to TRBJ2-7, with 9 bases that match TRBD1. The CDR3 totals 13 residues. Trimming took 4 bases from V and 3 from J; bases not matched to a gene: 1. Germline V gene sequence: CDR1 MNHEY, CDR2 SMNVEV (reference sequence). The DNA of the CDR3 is TGTGCCAGCAGTTGGACAGGGGACTACGAGCAGTACTTC. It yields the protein CASSWTGDYEQYF.

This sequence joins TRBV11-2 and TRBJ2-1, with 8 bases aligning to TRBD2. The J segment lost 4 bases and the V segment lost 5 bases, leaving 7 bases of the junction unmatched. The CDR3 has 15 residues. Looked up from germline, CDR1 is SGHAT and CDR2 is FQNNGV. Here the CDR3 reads CASSPHSGDYNEQFF. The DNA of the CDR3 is TGTGCCAGCAGCCCCCATAGCGGGGATTACAATGAGCAGTTCTTC.

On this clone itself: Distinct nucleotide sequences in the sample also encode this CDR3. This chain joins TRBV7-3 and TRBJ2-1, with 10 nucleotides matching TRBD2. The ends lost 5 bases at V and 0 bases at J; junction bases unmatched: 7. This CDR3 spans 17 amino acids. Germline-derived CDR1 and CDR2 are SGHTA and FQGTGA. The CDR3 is CASSLAGDPSSYNEQFF. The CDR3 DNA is TGTGCCAGCAGCCTAGCGGGGGACCCCTCCTCCTACAATGAGCAGTTCTTC.

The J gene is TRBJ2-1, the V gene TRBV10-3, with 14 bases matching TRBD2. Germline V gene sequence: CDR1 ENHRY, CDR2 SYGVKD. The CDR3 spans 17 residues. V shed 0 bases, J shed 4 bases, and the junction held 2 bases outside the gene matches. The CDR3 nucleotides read TGTGCCATCAGTGAGTCGAGGACTAGCGGGAGGTACAATGAGCAGTTCTTC. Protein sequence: CAISESRTSGRYNEQFF.

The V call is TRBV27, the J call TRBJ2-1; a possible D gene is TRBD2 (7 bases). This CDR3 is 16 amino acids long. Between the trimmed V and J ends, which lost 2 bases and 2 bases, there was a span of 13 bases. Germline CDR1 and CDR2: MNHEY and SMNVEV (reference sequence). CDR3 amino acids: CASSLGRGAPYNEQFF. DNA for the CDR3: TGTGCCAGCAGTTTAGGCCGGGGGGCACCCTACAATGAGCAGTTCTTC.

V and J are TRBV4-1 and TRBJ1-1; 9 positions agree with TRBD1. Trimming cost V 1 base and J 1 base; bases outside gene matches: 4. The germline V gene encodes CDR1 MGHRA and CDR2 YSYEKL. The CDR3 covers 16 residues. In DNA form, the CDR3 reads TGCGCCAGCAGCCAAGGACAGGGGGACGAGAACACTGAAGCTTTCTTT. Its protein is CASSQGQGDENTEAFF.

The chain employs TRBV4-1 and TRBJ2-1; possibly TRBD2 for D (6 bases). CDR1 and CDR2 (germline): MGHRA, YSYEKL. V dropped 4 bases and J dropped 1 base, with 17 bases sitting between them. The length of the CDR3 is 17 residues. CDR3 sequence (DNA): TGCGCCAGCAGCCCTAGTGAACTTAGCGGATCCTACAATGAGCAGTTCTTC. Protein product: CASSPSELSGSYNEQFF.

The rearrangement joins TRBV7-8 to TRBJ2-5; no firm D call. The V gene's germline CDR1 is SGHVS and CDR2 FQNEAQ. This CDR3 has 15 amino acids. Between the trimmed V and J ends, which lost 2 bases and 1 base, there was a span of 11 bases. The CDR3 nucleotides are TGTGCCAGCAGCTTAACTCAACGCTTCCAAGAGACCCAGTACTTC. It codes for CASSLTQRFQETQYF.

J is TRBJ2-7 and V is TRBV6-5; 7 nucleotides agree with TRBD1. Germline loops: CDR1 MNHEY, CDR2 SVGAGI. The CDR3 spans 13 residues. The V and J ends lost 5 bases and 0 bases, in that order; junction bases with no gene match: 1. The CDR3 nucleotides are TGTGCCAGCAGTGAGGGGGCCTCCTACGAGCAGTACTTC. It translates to CASSEGASYEQYF.

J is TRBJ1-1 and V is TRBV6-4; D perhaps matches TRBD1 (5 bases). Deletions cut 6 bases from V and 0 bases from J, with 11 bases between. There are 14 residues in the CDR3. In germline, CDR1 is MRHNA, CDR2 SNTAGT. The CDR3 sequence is CASRHDSMNTEAFF. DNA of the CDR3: TGTGCCAGCAGACACGACAGTATGAACACTGAAGCTTTCTTT.

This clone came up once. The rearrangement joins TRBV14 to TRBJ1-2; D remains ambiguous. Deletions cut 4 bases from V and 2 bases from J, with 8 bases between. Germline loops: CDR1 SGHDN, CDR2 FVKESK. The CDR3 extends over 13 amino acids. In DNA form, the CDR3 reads TGTGCCAGCAGCCGGGCGTGGAACTATGGCTACACCTTC. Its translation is CASSRAWNYGYTF.

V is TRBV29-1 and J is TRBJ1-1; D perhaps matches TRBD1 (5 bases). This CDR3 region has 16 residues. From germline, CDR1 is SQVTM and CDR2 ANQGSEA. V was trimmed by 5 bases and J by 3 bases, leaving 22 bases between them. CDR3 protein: CSVLPKGAGLHTEAFF. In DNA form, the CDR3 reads TGCAGCGTTCTACCTAAAGGCGCAGGGCTTCACACTGAAGCTTTCTTT.

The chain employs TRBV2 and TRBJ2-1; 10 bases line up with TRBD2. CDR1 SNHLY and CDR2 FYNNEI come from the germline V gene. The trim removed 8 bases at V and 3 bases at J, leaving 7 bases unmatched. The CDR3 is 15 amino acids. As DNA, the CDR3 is TGTGCCAGCTCTAGCGGGAGAGGTGGCTACAATGAGCAGTTCTTC. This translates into CASSSGRGGYNEQFF. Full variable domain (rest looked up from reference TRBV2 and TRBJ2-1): EPEVTQTPSHQVTQMGQEVILRCVPISNHLYFYWYRQILGQKVEFLVSFYNNEISEKSEIFDDQFSVERPDGSNFTLKIRSTKLEDSAMYFCASSSGRGGYNEQFFGPGTRLTVL.

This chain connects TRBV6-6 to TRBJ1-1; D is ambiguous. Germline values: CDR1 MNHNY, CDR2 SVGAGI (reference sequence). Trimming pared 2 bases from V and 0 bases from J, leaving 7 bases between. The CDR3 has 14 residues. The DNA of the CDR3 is TGTGCCAGCAGTTACCGAGGGATGAACACTGAAGCTTTCTTT. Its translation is CASSYRGMNTEAFF.